Each of the 8 T cell receptor beta chains below was sequenced from the same sample in a study of T-cell reconstitution after alpha-beta-depleted transplantation in children. Unique molecular identifiers were used to barcode this TCRbeta library. TCRdb analysed the PCR reads with MiXCR anew, one entry per CDR3 protein. Among around 200,000 distinct CDR3 sequences listed, over 15% were seen once. Source: PBMCs, mostly from graft donor cells, taken 360 days after TCRalphabeta/CD19-depleted stem cell transplant. These receptor sequences come from a male patient aged 2 to 10 who had a stem cell transplant for acute lymphoblastic leukemia, so the T cells may come from the graft donor.

The J gene is TRBJ1-6, the V gene TRBV14; no clear D. The V gene's germline CDR1 is SGHDN and CDR2 FVKESK. V was cut by 3 bases and J by 5 bases, with 17 bases left in between. This CDR3 region has 17 residues. The CDR3 DNA reads TGTGCCAGCAGCCAGAATTTCGACTGGCAGAATAATTCACCCCTCCACTTT. As protein: CASSQNFDWQNNSPLHF.

The table lists this clonotype with a few counts. The V and J genes are TRBV5-6 and TRBJ2-2, with D tentatively TRBD2 (6 bases). This CDR3 is built from 16 residues. Trimming cost V 4 bases and J 1 base, with 14 bases left between them. Germline CDR1 reads SGHDT; CDR2 reads YYEEEE. In DNA, the CDR3 is TGTGCCAGCAGCCTAGGGACTCACATGAACACCGGGGAGCTGTTTTTT. Its translation is CASSLGTHMNTGELFF. The entire variable domain, with the rest obtained from reference TRBV5-6 and TRBJ2-2, is as follows: DAGVTQSPTHLIKTRGQQVTLRCSPKSGHDTVSWYQQALGQGPQFIFQYYEEEERQRGNFPDRFSGHQFPNYSSELNVNALLLGDSALYLCASSLGTHMNTGELFFGEGSRLTVL.

The chain joins TRBV2 to TRBJ2-5, with a possible D match to TRBD2 (5 bases). The CDR3 has 13 amino acids. Germline-derived CDR1 and CDR2 are SNHLY and FYNNEI. V lost 6 bases, J lost 1 base, and 9 bases lay in between. The DNA for the CDR3 is TGTGCCAGCAGACGGGAACCCCAAGAGACCCAGTACTTC. This encodes CASRREPQETQYF. Full variable domain (remainder filled in from reference TRBV2 and TRBJ2-5): EPEVTQTPSHQVTQMGQEVILRCVPISNHLYFYWYRQILGQKVEFLVSFYNNEISEKSEIFDDQFSVERPDGSNFTLKIRSTKLEDSAMYFCASRREPQETQYFGPGTRLLVL.

This clonotype has more than one count but fewer than ten. The J gene is TRBJ2-5, the V gene TRBV5-1, with 9 bases that match TRBD1. In germline, CDR1 is SGHRS, CDR2 YFSETQ. The CDR3 runs 15 residues. Unmatched junction bases numbered 6, after V lost 1 base and J lost 5 bases. The CDR3 nucleotides are TGCGCCAGCAGCTTGACAGGGGGCCTCGGGGAGACCCAGTACTTC. Amino acid sequence: CASSLTGGLGETQYF.

In this sample, this clonotype turned up a few times. This chain connects TRBV5-1 to TRBJ2-5, with TRBD1 matching over 8 bases. Germline CDR1 is SGHRS and CDR2 is YFSETQ. CDR3 length: 14 amino acids. V gave up 4 bases and J gave up 0 bases; unmatched junction bases: 2. The CDR3 here is CASSVGQDQETQYF. For the CDR3, the DNA is TGCGCCAGCAGCGTGGGACAGGACCAAGAGACCCAGTACTTC.

For the CDR3, the DNA is TGCAGCGTTGAGGGACAGGGGGAAGGAGATACGCAGTATTTT. Encoded protein: CSVEGQGEGDTQYF. This sequence joins TRBV29-1 and TRBJ2-3; 11 positions match TRBD1. The germline CDR1 and CDR2 sequences are SQVTM and ANQGSEA. This CDR3 is built from 14 residues. Trimming took 3 bases from V and 5 from J; bases not matched to a gene: 4.

The J gene is TRBJ2-5, the V gene TRBV9; D possibly matches TRBD1 or TRBD2 (5 bases each). Between the trimmed V and J ends, which lost 3 bases and 7 bases, there was a span of 22 bases. The germline gives CDR1 SGDLS, CDR2 YYNGEE. The CDR3 covers 16 residues. The CDR3 protein is CASSARGVSRVRTQYF. CDR3 in DNA: TGTGCCAGCAGCGCAAGAGGGGTCTCAAGAGTCCGGACCCAGTACTTC.

V usage is TRBV5-1 and J usage is TRBJ2-7; the D gene could be TRBD1 or TRBD2 (5 bases each). Germline loops: CDR1 SGHRS, CDR2 YFSETQ. The CDR3 is made up of 17 amino acids. V was shortened by 0 bases and J by 4 bases, with 20 bases between the two germline ends. CDR3 bases: TGCGCCAGCAGCTTGGGGTACGCCGGGACCAGTATTTACGAGCAGTACTTC. It codes for CASSLGYAGTSIYEQYF.